The clone carrying this T cell receptor beta chain was seen only a few times. Its antigen is as yet unknown. The data stem from a study of T-cell memory formation after mild COVID-19. Study findings and constraints: Day 15 to 85 contractors were CD4/CD8 balanced; later expanders leaned CD4+.

Trimming cost V 2 bases and J 9 bases, with 20 bases left between them. Germline V gene lookup returns CDR1 GTSNPN and CDR2 SVGIG (reference sequence). The CDR3 has 15 residues. Each CDR3 protein gets one entry after TCRdb re-called the 5' RACE reads with MiXCR. The repertoire holds 430,000 or so distinct CDR3 sequences, with roughly 25% as singletons. V is TRBV30 and J is TRBJ1-5; TRBD1 might be the D (5 bases). The TCR sequence derives from an adult woman who had mild COVID-19 (a few samples of this study predate the infection). Cell type and time point are not known. Material for sequencing was PBMCs or a T cell subset sorted from them (not recorded which). DNA of the CDR3: TGTGCCTGGAGTCCGAATGGGGGGGGAAAGAGGCCCCAGCATTTT. As protein: CAWSPNGGGKRPQHF.